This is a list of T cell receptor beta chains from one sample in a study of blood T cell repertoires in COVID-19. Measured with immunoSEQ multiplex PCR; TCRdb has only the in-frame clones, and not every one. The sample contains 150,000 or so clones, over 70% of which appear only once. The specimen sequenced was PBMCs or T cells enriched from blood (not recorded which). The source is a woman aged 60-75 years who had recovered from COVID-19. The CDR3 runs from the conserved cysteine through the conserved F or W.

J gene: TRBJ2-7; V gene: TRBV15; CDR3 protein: CATSRGRGGYEQYF
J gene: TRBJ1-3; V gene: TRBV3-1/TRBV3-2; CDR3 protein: CASNSQGSSGNTIYF
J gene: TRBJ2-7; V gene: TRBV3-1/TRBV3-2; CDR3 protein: CASSRTSGSYEQYF
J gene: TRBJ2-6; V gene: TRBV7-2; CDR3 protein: CATSYRGAGANVLTF
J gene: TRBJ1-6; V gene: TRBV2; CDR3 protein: CASSRSSGTGYSPLHF
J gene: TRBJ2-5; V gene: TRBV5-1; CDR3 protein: CASSFPGGETQYF
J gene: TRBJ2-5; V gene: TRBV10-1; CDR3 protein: CASSDPGETQYF
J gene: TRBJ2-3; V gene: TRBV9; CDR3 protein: CASSDRGSTDTQYF
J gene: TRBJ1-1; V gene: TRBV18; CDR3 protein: CASSPDGSEEAFF
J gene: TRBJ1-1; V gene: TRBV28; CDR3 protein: CASKTTGINTEAFF
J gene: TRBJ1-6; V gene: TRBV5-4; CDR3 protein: CASSLAQGHNSPLHF
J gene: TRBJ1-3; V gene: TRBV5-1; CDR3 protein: CASSYDGSGNTIYF
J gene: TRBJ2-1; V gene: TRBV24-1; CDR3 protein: CATGDSRVHNEQFF
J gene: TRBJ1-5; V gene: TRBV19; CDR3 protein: CASSMSWANQPQHF
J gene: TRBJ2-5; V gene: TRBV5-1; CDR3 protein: CASSPLVAGEETQYF
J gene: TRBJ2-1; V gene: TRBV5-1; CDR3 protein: CASSIAGVDNEQFF
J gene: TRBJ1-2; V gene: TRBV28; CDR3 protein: CASSYPGLGGYTF